The rows below give T cell receptor beta chains drawn from one sample of a study of shared clonotypes between healthy human individuals. Some clones are missing from TCRdb's copy, which holds only in-frame ones; the method was immunoSEQ multiplex PCR. The top ten hold more than 0.3% of the sample, which has 600,000 or so clones, roughly 98% seen once. Material for sequencing was naive CD8+ T cells sorted from blood. All receptors derive from a man aged 30-40 years in good health. The CDR3 runs from the conserved cysteine through the conserved F or W. The D gene is left open where the match is weak. Expanded clones get a size class; other rows say once, few or many, or leave the size out.

TGTGCCAGCAGCCACCACTCATTGGATAAAGCTTTCTTT	CASSHHSLDKAFF	.	.	TRBV6-5	TRBJ1-1
TGTGCCACTCCGACTAGCGGGATAAACACCGGGGAGCTGTTTTTT	CATPTSGINTGELFF	TRBD2	.	TRBV6-1	TRBJ2-2
TGCAGCGTTGAAGGGACATTCTCCTACAATGAGCAGTTCTTC	CSVEGTFSYNEQFF	.	.	TRBV29-1	TRBJ2-1
TGTGCCAGCAGCCCCAAAGGCGTCAGGGGGCAAGGCTACACCTTC	CASSPKGVRGQGYTF	TRBD1	.	TRBV7-9	TRBJ1-2
TGTGCCAGCAGCGTAGGCAGCGGAAACCACTACGAGCAGTACTTC	CASSVGSGNHYEQYF	.	.	TRBV9	TRBJ2-7
TGCGCCAGCAGCCAGGGGGACAGGGGAGTCTACGAGCAGTACTTC	CASSQGDRGVYEQYF	TRBD1	once	TRBV4-1	TRBJ2-7
TGTGCCAGCAGCGTAGCGGGAGGCATGAATACGCAGTATTTT	CASSVAGGMNTQYF	TRBD2	.	TRBV9	TRBJ2-3
TGTGCCAGCAGTGTAGATGCTAAATACACAGATACGCAGTATTTT	CASSVDAKYTDTQYF	.	.	TRBV6-6	TRBJ2-3
TGTGCCAGCAGCAAAAAAATCCAACTCTCCTACGAGCAGTACTTC	CASSKKIQLSYEQYF	.	.	TRBV21-1	TRBJ2-7
TGCGCCAGCGGCTCGGGGACCTCCGGGGAGCTGTTTTTT	CASGSGTSGELFF	.	.	TRBV4-3	TRBJ2-2
TGTGCCAGCAGCACTCCCATTAGCGGGGCGCATTTTAATACGCAGTATTTT	CASSTPISGAHFNTQYF	TRBD2	.	TRBV7-9	TRBJ2-3
TGTGCCATCAGTGAGTCGTTCTCGACTAGCGGGTCCGACAATGAGCAGTTCTTC	CAISESFSTSGSDNEQFF	TRBD2	.	TRBV10-3	TRBJ2-1
TGTGCCAGCAGTCCGGGACAGTTAAATGGCTACACCTTC	CASSPGQLNGYTF	TRBD1	.	TRBV6-1	TRBJ1-2
TGTGCCAGCAGCTTAGCGGGACTAGCGGGAGTCAGGGAGCAGTTCTTC	CASSLAGLAGVREQFF	TRBD2	.	TRBV7-9	TRBJ2-1
TGTGCCAGCAGTGCCAGGACAGTCTCTGGAAACACCATATATTTT	CASSARTVSGNTIYF	.	.	TRBV7-2	TRBJ1-3
TGTGCCAGTAAGAGAACCCGACTAGCGGGAGGCTTTAGCTCCTACAATGAGCAGTTCTTC	CASKRTRLAGGFSSYNEQFF	TRBD2	.	TRBV19	TRBJ2-1
TGTGCCAGTAGTTCCATTGGGTCGGGGCTCGGCGAGCAGTACTTC	CASSSIGSGLGEQYF	.	.	TRBV19	TRBJ2-7
TGCGCCAGCAGTGAGTCTGCAGGCCTCTCTCCGTACGAGCAGTACTTC	CASSESAGLSPYEQYF	.	.	TRBV10-2	TRBJ2-7
TGCGCCAGCAGCCAAAGGACTAGCGGGAGCTCAGGAGATACGCAGTATTTT	CASSQRTSGSSGDTQYF	TRBD2	once	TRBV4-1	TRBJ2-3
TGTGCCAGCAGTTACTCTATAGGGATTAACACTGAAGCTTTCTTT	CASSYSIGINTEAFF	.	once	TRBV6-5	TRBJ1-1
TGTGCCAGCAGCCTGACGGTTGATACGCAGTATTTT	CASSLTVDTQYF	.	.	TRBV7-9	TRBJ2-3
TGTGCCAGCAGCTTCACCGGGAGTGGCACAGATACGCAGTATTTT	CASSFTGSGTDTQYF	.	.	TRBV7-3	TRBJ2-3
TGTGCCAGCAGCTCGCAGGGGATTGAAGCTTTCTTT	CASSSQGIEAFF	.	.	TRBV7-9	TRBJ1-1
TGTGCCACCACCCCCTCGCGGGGCCTCACAGATACGCAGTATTTT	CATTPSRGLTDTQYF	.	.	TRBV15	TRBJ2-3
TGTGCCTGGAGTCCCGGACAGGGGAAGGGACAGCCCCAGCATTTT	CAWSPGQGKGQPQHF	TRBD1	few	TRBV30	TRBJ1-5
TGTGCCAGCAGCTCCTCGACCGGTGAAGCTTTCTTT	CASSSSTGEAFF	.	.	TRBV7-6	TRBJ1-1
TGTGCCAGCAGCGATATCTCCGGGACCAATGCTGGCTACACCTTC	CASSDISGTNAGYTF	.	.	TRBV5-4	TRBJ1-2
TGTGCCAGCAGCCTGAGAGGAGGTGGGGGGAGCGTGCAGTACTTC	CASSLRGGGGSVQYF	.	.	TRBV9	TRBJ2-7
TGTGCCAGTGGGCCGGAATTAGAGGAGAATCAGCCCCAGCATTTT	CASGPELEENQPQHF	.	few	TRBV2	TRBJ1-5
TGTGCCAGCAGGGTAGCGACCGGGACTAGCGGGAGTTTCGATGAGCAGTTCTTC	CASRVATGTSGSFDEQFF	TRBD2	.	TRBV9	TRBJ2-1
TGTGCCACCACATCCCCCGGGACACCGTACGAGCAGTACTTC	CATTSPGTPYEQYF	.	.	TRBV15	TRBJ2-7
TGTGCCACCAGCAGGGACAGGGACGAAAAACTGTTTTTT	CATSRDRDEKLFF	TRBD1	.	TRBV15	TRBJ1-4
TGTGCCAGCAGCTTCGGTGGTGGGCCTGAAGCTTTCTTT	CASSFGGGPEAFF	.	.	TRBV5-5	TRBJ1-1
TGCGCCAGCAGCTTGGCCTGGGACAGGGGCGACTACGAGCAGTACTTC	CASSLAWDRGDYEQYF	TRBD1	.	TRBV5-1	TRBJ2-7
TGTGCCAGCACGTTAGCGGCGAACACCGGGGAGCTGTTTTTT	CASTLAANTGELFF	.	.	TRBV27	TRBJ2-2
TGCGCCAGCAGCCAAGATCCCCCCAGGGATGGCAATCAGCCCCAGCATTTT	CASSQDPPRDGNQPQHF	.	.	TRBV4-1	TRBJ1-5
TGCGCCAGCAGCGGAACAGGGGGAACTGAAGCTTTCTTT	CASSGTGGTEAFF	TRBD1	.	TRBV4-1	TRBJ1-1
TGTGCCAGCAGCGTAGGCCTAGCGGGAGATAAGCAGTACTTC	CASSVGLAGDKQYF	TRBD2	.	TRBV9	TRBJ2-7
TGTGCCAGTAGTCCATATCTAGCGGGAAGGCAGTTCTTC	CASSPYLAGRQFF	TRBD2	.	TRBV19	TRBJ2-1
TGTGCCAGCAGCTCTCGGACAGGGTGGGAGCAGTACTTC	CASSSRTGWEQYF	TRBD1	.	TRBV11-3	TRBJ2-7
TGCGCCAGCAGTGAGTCGAATGTGTTTGCCGGGGAGCTGTTTTTT	CASSESNVFAGELFF	.	.	TRBV10-1	TRBJ2-2